The 30 T cell receptor beta chains below come from one sample, sequenced in a study of cytomegalovirus exposure and HLA in healthy donors. Only in-frame clones appear in the TCRdb table, and some are missing; sequencing was by immunoSEQ multiplex PCR. The data show under 150,000 clones, about 89% seen once. Sequencing input: PBMCs. These receptors were obtained from a man younger than 35 in good health and CMV-seronegative.

The chain uses TRBV9 and TRBJ2-7; 10 nucleotides agree with TRBD1. The CDR3 has 15 residues. J gave up 1 base and V 3 bases, and 4 bases lay outside the gene matches. The germline V gene encodes CDR1 SGDLS and CDR2 YYNGEE. The CDR3 loop is CASSAGQGTSYEQYF. The CDR3 region has the DNA TGTGCCAGCAGCGCGGGACAGGGGACTTCCTACGAGCAGTACTTC.

This clone was observed once. This chain connects TRBV5-5 to TRBJ2-1; TRBD2 agrees at 10 bases. The ends lost 4 bases at V and 6 bases at J; junction bases unmatched: 10. The V gene's germline CDR1 is SGHKS and CDR2 YYEKEE (reference sequence). The length of the CDR3 is 16 residues. The CDR3 nucleotides read TGTGCCAGCAGCAGTCCCCTAGCGGGAGTCCCCAATGAGCAGTTCTTC. This translates into CASSSPLAGVPNEQFF.

This chain uses TRBV30 with TRBJ1-1; TRBD1 might be the D (6 bases). Germline V gene lookup returns CDR1 GTSNPN and CDR2 SVGIG (reference sequence). The CDR3 spans 13 residues. Trimming left V 2 bases short and J 0 bases short, with 7 bases between. For the CDR3, the DNA is TGTGCCTGGAGTACAGGGCTGAACACTGAAGCTTTCTTT. This encodes CAWSTGLNTEAFF.

This chain uses TRBV10-1 with TRBJ2-2, with a possible D match to TRBD1 (5 bases). The germline gives CDR1 WNHNN, CDR2 SYGVQD (reference sequence). The V end was cut by 7 bases, the J end by 12 bases, with 21 bases between. The CDR3 is 14 residues long. Here the CDR3 reads CASTVSDDSEKLFF. The CDR3 coding sequence is TGCGCCAGCACCGTGTCAGATGACAGCGAGAAGCTGTTTTTT.

The J gene is TRBJ2-1, the V gene TRBV15; the D gene is possibly TRBD1 (6 bases). The CDR3 has 17 amino acids. With 5 bases removed from V and 4 bases from J, the gap between germline ends came to 21 bases. Germline V gene data show CDR1 as LNHNV and CDR2 as YYDKDF (reference sequence). In nucleotides, the CDR3 is TGTGCCACCAGCGGTTGGGGACATCGTACGCTTTACAATGAGCAGTTCTTC. It encodes CATSGWGHRTLYNEQFF. The whole variable domain, filled in from reference TRBV15 and TRBJ2-1, reads DAMVIQNPRYQVTQFGKPVTLSCSQTLNHNVMYWYQQKSSQAPKLLFHYYDKDFNNEADTPDNFQSRRPNTSFCFLDIRSPGLGDTAMYLCATSGWGHRTLYNEQFFGPGTRLTVL.

The CDR3 bases are TGTGCCAGCAGTTTCCTACCGCCGGCTAGACAAGAGACCCAGTACTTC. It yields the protein CASSFLPPARQETQYF. The chain carries TRBV27 and TRBJ2-5; D unclear. With 3 bases removed from V and 2 bases from J, the gap between germline ends came to 16 bases. Germline loops: CDR1 MNHEY, CDR2 SMNVEV (reference sequence). This CDR3 comprises 16 residues.

The chain uses TRBV6-5 and TRBJ2-3; tentative D call: TRBD1 (6 bases). V lost 9 bases and J 7 bases, leaving 20 bases between the germline ends. This CDR3 is 14 amino acids long. CDR1 MNHEY and CDR2 SVGAGI come from the germline V gene. The CDR3 DNA is TGTGCCAGTGCCAGCCTCCCAGGGGAAAATACGCAGTATTTT. This translates into CASASLPGENTQYF.

In DNA form, the CDR3 reads TGTGCCACCAGCGTACTGCCCGGGACAGGGTCGGTCAATGAGCAGTTCTTC. Translating it yields CATSVLPGTGSVNEQFF. The chain links TRBV15 to TRBJ2-1; 9 bases match TRBD1. V gave up 5 bases and J gave up 6 bases; unmatched junction bases: 14. CDR3 length: 17 amino acids. Germline V gives CDR1 LNHNV, CDR2 YYDKDF (reference sequence).

The gene calls are TRBV6-5 and TRBJ1-4; TRBD1 agrees at 9 bases. The CDR3 sequence is 15 residues long. Germline loops: CDR1 MNHEY, CDR2 SVGAGI. The trim removed 5 bases at V and 8 bases at J, leaving 9 bases unmatched. CDR3 in DNA: TGTGCCAGCAGTCTACAGGGGGCAGTTAACGAAAAACTGTTTTTT. Residues: CASSLQGAVNEKLFF.

The chain employs TRBV30 and TRBJ1-1, with 9 nucleotides matching TRBD1. The CDR3 has 14 amino acids. Trimming cost V 3 bases and J 4 bases; bases outside gene matches: 6. The germline CDR1 and CDR2 sequences are GTSNPN and SVGIG (reference sequence). The CDR3 DNA sequence: TGTGCCTGGAGGGGACAGGGCGCCGGCACTGAAGCTTTCTTT. Translation: CAWRGQGAGTEAFF.

By frequency in the sample, this clone is medium-sized. The CDR3 region has the DNA TGTGCCAGTCAGGACAGGGATACAGATACGCAGTATTTT. Protein product: CASQDRDTDTQYF. This sequence joins TRBV6-1 and TRBJ2-3; the match to TRBD1 covers 8 bases. V shed 9 bases, J shed 3 bases, and the junction held 5 bases outside the gene matches. Looked up from germline, CDR1 is MNHNS and CDR2 is SASEGT. There are 13 residues in the CDR3.

The chain joins TRBV30 to TRBJ1-1; 8 positions match TRBD1. Germline V CDR1 and CDR2: GTSNPN, SVGIG (reference sequence). Germline trimming cut 0 bases from V and 5 bases from J; bases unmatched to any gene: 8. This CDR3 is built from 15 residues. The CDR3 loop reads CAWSVRAGGSTEAFF. CDR3 coding DNA: TGTGCCTGGAGTGTACGGGCAGGGGGCTCGACTGAAGCTTTCTTT.

The chain has TRBV18 and TRBJ1-1; the match to TRBD1 covers 7 bases. Trimming cost V 5 bases and J 7 bases; bases outside gene matches: 7. This CDR3 comprises 13 residues. In germline, CDR1 is KGHSH, CDR2 LQKENI. The CDR3 is CASSFDRELEAFF. CDR3 sequence (DNA): TGTGCCAGCTCATTCGACAGGGAGCTTGAAGCTTTCTTT.

For the CDR3, the DNA is TGTGCCAGCAGCTCAACGATAAAAACCCAGAATTCACCCCTCCACTTT. Its protein product is CASSSTIKTQNSPLHF. The V gene is TRBV5-6, the J gene TRBJ1-6, with D uncertain. The CDR3 runs 16 residues. V shed 3 bases and J shed 7 bases, with 17 bases lying between them. Per germline, CDR1 SGHDT and CDR2 YYEEEE.

The rearrangement uses TRBV6-7 and TRBJ1-5, with 8 positions matching TRBD1. TRBV6-7 is an ORF for which the function is uncertain. The CDR3 totals 15 residues. V was pared by 6 bases and J by 2 bases, with 6 bases of the junction left unmatched. CDR3 loop: CASRAGTGRNQPQHF. CDR3 coding DNA: TGTGCCAGCAGAGCCGGGACAGGTCGCAATCAGCCCCAGCATTTT.

The rearrangement links TRBV7-2 to TRBJ1-2, with D perhaps matching TRBD1 (6 bases). The CDR3 is made up of 15 amino acids. Germline-derived CDR1 and CDR2 are SGHTA and FQGNSA. V lost 4 bases to trimming and J lost 3 bases, with 15 bases between them. CDR3 in amino acids: CASSSGQYPYYGYTF. In DNA form, the CDR3 reads TGTGCCAGCAGCTCTGGACAGTATCCCTACTATGGCTACACCTTC. Filled out from reference TRBV7-2 and TRBJ1-2, the complete variable domain reads GAGVSQSPSNKVTEKGKDVELRCDPISGHTALYWYRQSLGQGLEFLIYFQGNSAPDKSGLPSDRFSAERTGGSVSTLTIQRTQQEDSAVYLCASSSGQYPYYGYTFGSGTRLTVV.

This clone has a count of ten or more. V usage is TRBV6-4 and J usage is TRBJ2-1; 11 nucleotides agree with TRBD2. Germline V gene data show CDR1 as MRHNA and CDR2 as SNTAGT. Unmatched junction bases numbered 1, after V lost 0 bases and J lost 3 bases. The CDR3 is 16 residues long. CDR3: CASSDSSGGDYNEQFF. CDR3 bases: TGTGCCAGCAGTGACTCTAGCGGGGGGGACTACAATGAGCAGTTCTTC.

The V gene is TRBV7-9, the J gene TRBJ2-1, with 8 bases matching TRBD1. J lost 2 bases, V lost 5 bases, and 5 bases had no gene match. The CDR3 is 15 residues long. Germline-derived CDR1 and CDR2 are SEHNR and FQNEAQ (reference sequence). CDR3 bases: TGTGCCAGCAGCCGAGGACAGGGCGCCTACAATGAGCAGTTCTTC. It is translated as CASSRGQGAYNEQFF.

The chain combines TRBV4-3 with TRBJ2-2, with 12 bases fitting TRBD2. CDR3 length: 19 residues. With 0 bases clipped from V and 4 bases from J, the junction kept 9 bases outside the gene matches. CDR1 and CDR2 from the germline V gene are LGHNA and YSLEER. The DNA of the CDR3 is TGCGCCAGCAGCCAAGACTCACCGTGGACTAGCGGGGCCACCGGGGAGCTGTTTTTT. It encodes CASSQDSPWTSGATGELFF.

The chain has TRBV15 and TRBJ1-1; D is uncertain. The V end lost 1 base, the J end lost 0 bases, and 12 bases lay between the germline ends. Germline CDR1 LNHNV, CDR2 YYDKDF (reference sequence). The CDR3 covers 16 residues. The CDR3 DNA is TGTGCCACCAGCAGAGGCGAGCGAGGAATGAACACTGAAGCTTTCTTT. Translation gives CATSRGERGMNTEAFF.

V and J are TRBV30 and TRBJ1-2, with D hard to call. Germline CDR1 GTSNPN, CDR2 SVGIG (reference sequence). With 2 bases removed from V and 0 bases from J, the gap between germline ends came to 16 bases. The CDR3 contains 16 residues. This chain's CDR3 is CAWSPPRPHANYGYTF. In nucleotides, the CDR3 is TGTGCCTGGAGTCCGCCTAGGCCCCACGCTAACTATGGCTACACCTTC.

Only a few counts were recorded for this clone. CDR3 nucleotides: TGTGCCAGCAGCCCCGGACTAGCGGGAGGGCCAAGGGAGACCCAGTACTTC. Translation gives CASSPGLAGGPRETQYF. V gene TRBV14 combines with J gene TRBJ2-5; TRBD2 aligns across 15 bases. Germline CDR1 is SGHDN and CDR2 is FVKESK. The CDR3 length is 17 residues. V shed 4 bases, J shed 5 bases, and the junction held 8 bases outside the gene matches.

The CDR3 loop is CASRSQTGGYNEQFF. CDR3 DNA: TGTGCCAGCCGGTCCCAGACAGGGGGGTACAATGAGCAGTTCTTC. V is TRBV2 and J is TRBJ2-1; 9 bases map to TRBD1. V shed 8 bases and J 4 bases; nucleotides not matched to a gene: 9. The CDR3 extends over 15 amino acids. The germline V gene encodes CDR1 SNHLY and CDR2 FYNNEI.

V and J are TRBV7-9 and TRBJ2-7, with a weak D call TRBD2 (6 bases). Germline V lookup: CDR1 SEHNR, CDR2 FQNEAQ (reference sequence). There are 16 residues in the CDR3. Trimming took 3 bases from V and 5 from J, leaving 20 bases between them. In nucleotides, the CDR3 is TGTGCCAGCAGCTTGGATGAAGGACTACGAAGAAACGAGCAGTACGTC. Translating gives CASSLDEGLRRNEQYV.

J is TRBJ2-7 and V is TRBV6-6; 9 bases fit TRBD1. The V segment lost 0 bases and the J segment 2 bases; nucleotides outside the gene matches: 2. The CDR3 runs 15 residues. Germline V gives CDR1 MNHNY, CDR2 SVGAGI (reference sequence). Here the CDR3 DNA reads TGTGCCAGCAGTTACTCCGGGACAGGGACCTACGAGCAGTACTTC. This codes for CASSYSGTGTYEQYF.

The J gene is TRBJ2-2, the V gene TRBV5-1; D gene ambiguous. The V end lost 0 bases, the J end lost 4 bases, and 16 bases lay between the germline ends. Germline CDR1 reads SGHRS; CDR2 reads YFSETQ. This CDR3 comprises 17 residues. CDR3 sequence (DNA): TGCGCCAGCAGCTTGGTGGGCCGAGCCTCGAGCACCGGGGAGCTGTTTTTT. The encoded protein is CASSLVGRASSTGELFF.

The chain is built from TRBV27 and TRBJ2-1; D might be TRBD2 (6 bases). Trimming removed 6 bases from V and 8 bases from J, with 14 bases in between. The germline V gene encodes CDR1 MNHEY and CDR2 SMNVEV (reference sequence). This CDR3 contains 13 residues. The CDR3 sequence is CASSMGGRYEQFF. In DNA, the CDR3 is TGTGCCAGCAGCATGGGAGGCAGGTATGAGCAGTTCTTC.

A few counts support this clone. The rearrangement links TRBV5-6 to TRBJ2-7; 9 nucleotides line up with TRBD1. The CDR3 sequence is 15 residues long. J lost 2 bases, V lost 4 bases, and 7 bases had no gene match. Germline values: CDR1 SGHDT, CDR2 YYEEEE. This CDR3 is CASSRGQGYAYEQYV. The CDR3 DNA reads TGTGCCAGCAGCAGGGGACAGGGCTATGCCTACGAGCAGTACGTC.

This clone turned up a few times. V and J are TRBV7-9 and TRBJ2-1; 9 bases line up with TRBD2. Losses at the gene ends were 5 bases for V and 5 bases for J; bases not matched to a gene: 7. CDR1 SEHNR and CDR2 FQNEAQ come from the germline V gene (reference sequence). CDR3 length: 15 residues. Here the CDR3 DNA reads TGTGCCAGCAGCCCAAGCGGGAGGCCCGACAATGAGCAGTTCTTC. Translated: CASSPSGRPDNEQFF.

As concerns this clone: The identical CDR3 is also encoded by other nucleotide sequences in the sample. The chain employs TRBV5-1 and TRBJ2-1, with D perhaps TRBD1 (6 bases). CDR1 SGHRS and CDR2 YFSETQ come from the germline V gene. Trimming cost V 0 bases and J 6 bases, with 7 bases left between them. The CDR3 consists of 13 residues. The CDR3: CASSLDRANEQFF. CDR3 in DNA: TGCGCCAGCAGCTTGGACAGGGCCAATGAGCAGTTCTTC.